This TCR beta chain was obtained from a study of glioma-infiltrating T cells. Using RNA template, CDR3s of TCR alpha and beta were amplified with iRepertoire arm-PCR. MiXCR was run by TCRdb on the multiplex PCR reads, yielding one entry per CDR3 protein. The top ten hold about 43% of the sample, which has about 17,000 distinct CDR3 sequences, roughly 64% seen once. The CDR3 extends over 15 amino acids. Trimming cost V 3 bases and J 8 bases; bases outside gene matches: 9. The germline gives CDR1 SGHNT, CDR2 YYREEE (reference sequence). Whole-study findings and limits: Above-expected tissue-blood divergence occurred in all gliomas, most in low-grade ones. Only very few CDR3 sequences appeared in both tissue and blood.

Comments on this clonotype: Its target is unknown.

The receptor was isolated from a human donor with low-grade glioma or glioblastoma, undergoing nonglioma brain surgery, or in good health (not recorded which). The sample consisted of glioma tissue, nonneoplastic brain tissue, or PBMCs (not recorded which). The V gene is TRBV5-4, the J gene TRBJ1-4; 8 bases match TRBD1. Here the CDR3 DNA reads TGTGCCAGCAGCTCCCCGACAGGGGATGACGAAAAACTGTTTTTT. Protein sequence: CASSSPTGDDEKLFF.